Listed below are T cell receptor beta chains from one sample, sequenced in a study of PD-L1 blockade in urothelial cancer. Using immunoSEQ multiplex PCR, the repertoire was profiled, and TCRdb retains in-frame clones only, with some absent. The table has some 40,000 clones, about 82% seen once. The input for sequencing was PBMCs, taken around atezolizumab (anti-PD-L1) treatment. The receptors originated from a man older than 75 with urothelial cancer. Both conserved end residues are part of each CDR3. A D gene is named only where the DNA matches it firmly. Clone size appears in some rows only: once, few, many, or a class for an expanded clone.

abundance	d_gene	v_gene	j_gene	CDR3aa	CDR3nt
NA	NA	TRBV10-1	TRBJ2-2	CASSESRGQPNTGELFF	TGCGCCAGCAGTGAGAGTAGGGGTCAGCCGAACACCGGGGAGCTGTTTTTT
NA	TRBD2	TRBV9	TRBJ2-2	CASSVEFGTSGSVAGELFF	TGTGCCAGCAGCGTAGAGTTTGGGACTAGCGGGAGTGTTGCCGGGGAGCTGTTTTTT
NA	NA	TRBV27	TRBJ2-7	CASKSARTYEQYF	TGTGCCAGCAAAAGCGCCCGGACCTACGAGCAGTACTTC
NA	TRBD2	TRBV9	TRBJ2-7	CASSVICREVPLHEQYF	TGTGCCAGCAGCGTAATCTGTCGGGAGGTCCCCCTCCACGAGCAGTACTTC
NA	TRBD2	TRBV2	TRBJ2-2	CASKGTSGYTGELFF	TGTGCCAGCAAAGGGACTAGCGGGTACACCGGGGAGCTGTTTTTT
NA	NA	TRBV7-9	TRBJ2-6	CASSLGRADTYSGANVLTF	TGTGCCAGCAGCTTAGGGAGGGCAGACACGTACTCTGGGGCCAACGTCCTGACTTTC
once	NA	TRBV7-2	TRBJ1-5	CASSGAGVSQPQHF	TGTGCCAGCAGCGGGGCAGGGGTTAGTCAGCCCCAGCATTTT
NA	NA	TRBV5-4	TRBJ2-7	CASRGGSSYEQYF	TGTGCCAGCAGAGGAGGATCCTCCTACGAGCAGTACTTC
NA	TRBD1	TRBV11-3	TRBJ2-7	CASSRQGSHEQYF	TGTGCCAGCAGCCGACAGGGTTCTCACGAGCAGTACTTC
NA	TRBD2	TRBV5-4	TRBJ2-1	CASSLGPSGSSYNEQFF	TGTGCCAGCAGCTTGGGCCCTAGCGGGAGCTCCTACAATGAGCAGTTCTTC
NA	NA	TRBV7-8	TRBJ2-7	CASSRRPALGVEQYF	TGTGCCAGCAGTCGCAGGCCTGCCCTGGGAGTTGAGCAGTACTTC
NA	NA	TRBV6-5	TRBJ1-4	CASSYLRNEKLFF	TGTGCCAGCAGTTACCTGAGGAATGAAAAACTGTTTTTT
NA	TRBD2	TRBV29-1	TRBJ2-7	CSVTPLGGGEQYF	TGCAGCGTAACGCCCCTCGGGGGGGGCGAGCAGTACTTC
NA	NA	TRBV29-1	TRBJ1-1	CSVEEGGVGAFF	TGCAGCGTTGAAGAGGGAGGGGTGGGGGCTTTCTTT
NA	TRBD2	TRBV10-2	TRBJ2-2	CASSNSREVGSGELFF	TGCGCCAGCAGTAATTCCCGGGAGGTGGGATCCGGGGAGCTGTTTTTT
NA	NA	TRBV19	TRBJ1-3	CASIRNTIYF	TGTGCCAGTATCAGAAACACCATATATTTT
NA	NA	TRBV15	TRBJ1-5	CATSVRTGEPQHF	TGTGCCACCAGCGTTCGGACGGGGGAGCCCCAGCATTTT
NA	NA	TRBV6-1	TRBJ2-5	CASSVRAGTVQETQYF	TGTGCCAGCAGTGTGAGGGCCGGGACTGTCCAAGAGACCCAGTACTTC
few	NA	TRBV4-1	TRBJ1-5	CASSQTDRLGFAQHF	TGCGCCAGCAGCCAAACCGACAGGCTTGGGTTTGCCCAGCATTTT
NA	NA	TRBV29-1	TRBJ2-2	CSVTLLGQSTGELFF	TGCAGCGTGACCCTGTTGGGGCAGAGCACCGGGGAGCTGTTTTTT
NA	NA	TRBV23-1	TRBJ1-5	CASSQPLLLPSNQPQHF	TGCGCCAGCAGTCAACCTCTTTTACTCCCTAGCAATCAGCCCCAGCATTTT
once	NA	TRBV27	TRBJ2-1	CASSRQGQLNEQFF	TGTGCCAGCAGTAGGCAGGGGCAATTGAATGAGCAGTTCTTC
NA	TRBD1	TRBV29-1	TRBJ2-7	CSATGGQSSYEQYF	TGCAGCGCCACAGGGGGCCAAAGCTCCTACGAGCAGTACTTC
NA	NA	TRBV5-1	TRBJ1-2	CASRPENYGYTF	TGCGCCAGCAGACCAGAAAACTATGGCTACACCTTC
NA	TRBD1	TRBV27	TRBJ2-3	CASKGTVHATDTQYF	TGTGCCAGCAAGGGGACAGTACATGCCACAGATACGCAGTATTTT
NA	TRBD2	TRBV9	TRBJ2-3	CASSATSEGGTDTQYF	TGTGCCAGCAGCGCGACTAGCGAAGGAGGCACAGATACGCAGTATTTT
NA	TRBD1	TRBV19	TRBJ2-5	CASSIGRRNRGLETQYF	TGTGCCAGTAGTATAGGCAGGAGGAACAGGGGATTAGAGACCCAGTACTTC
NA	TRBD2	TRBV5-4	TRBJ2-5	CASSLAPAGGIQTQYF	TGTGCCAGCAGCTTGGCCCCAGCGGGAGGGATACAGACCCAGTACTTC
NA	TRBD1	TRBV5-1	TRBJ1-5	CASSLTGGNNQPQHF	TGCGCCAGCAGCTTAACAGGGGGCAACAATCAGCCCCAGCATTTT
NA	NA	TRBV27	TRBJ2-1	CASSLRLADHEQFF	TGTGCCAGCAGTTTGAGGCTAGCTGACCATGAGCAGTTCTTC
NA	TRBD1	TRBV7-2	TRBJ1-1	CASSPLTTGMNTEAFF	TGTGCCAGCAGCCCACTAACGACAGGGATGAACACTGAAGCTTTCTTT
NA	TRBD2	TRBV19	TRBJ2-6	CASSREGPSGANVLTF	TGTGCCAGTAGTAGGGAGGGTCCCTCTGGGGCCAACGTCCTGACTTTC
few	NA	TRBV6-5	TRBJ1-1	CASSEAGPNRAFF	TGTGCCAGCTCCGAAGCAGGACCCAACAGGGCTTTCTTT
once	NA	TRBV28	TRBJ2-5	CASSSDQETQYF	TGTGCCAGCAGCTCCGACCAAGAGACCCAGTACTTC
NA	TRBD2	TRBV13	TRBJ2-1	CASSSTSGRSYNEQFF	TGTGCCAGCAGCTCCACTAGCGGGAGGTCCTACAATGAGCAGTTCTTC
NA	TRBD2	TRBV5-1	TRBJ2-3	CASQGGRTTDTQYF	TGCGCCAGCCAGGGCGGGAGGACCACAGATACGCAGTATTTT
few	NA	TRBV6-1	TRBJ1-4	CASSEGAGNEKLFF	TGTGCCAGCAGTGAGGGGGCGGGTAATGAAAAACTGTTTTTT
few	NA	TRBV7-9	TRBJ1-1	CASSLANLAEAFF	TGTGCCAGCAGCTTAGCAAATCTCGCTGAAGCTTTCTTT
NA	TRBD2	TRBV7-9	TRBJ2-4	CASSSTSGGFKNIQYF	TGTGCCAGCAGTTCTACTAGCGGAGGGTTCAAAAACATTCAGTACTTC
NA	NA	TRBV6-5	TRBJ2-2	CASSSEHHTGELFF	TGTGCCAGCAGTTCCGAGCACCACACCGGGGAGCTGTTTTTT
NA	TRBD1	TRBV27	TRBJ1-1	CASTRGQGAGTEAFF	TGTGCCAGCACCCGGGGACAGGGGGCTGGCACTGAAGCTTTCTTT
NA	TRBD1	TRBV7-2	TRBJ2-5	CASRYPGQYQETQYF	TGTGCCAGCCGATATCCGGGACAGTACCAAGAGACCCAGTACTTC
NA	TRBD1	TRBV2	TRBJ2-7	CASRGQGYEQYF	TGTGCCAGCAGGGGACAGGGCTACGAGCAGTACTTC
NA	NA	TRBV7-9	TRBJ2-3	CASSPRVETDTQYF	TGTGCCAGCAGCCCGCGGGTCGAGACAGATACGCAGTATTTT